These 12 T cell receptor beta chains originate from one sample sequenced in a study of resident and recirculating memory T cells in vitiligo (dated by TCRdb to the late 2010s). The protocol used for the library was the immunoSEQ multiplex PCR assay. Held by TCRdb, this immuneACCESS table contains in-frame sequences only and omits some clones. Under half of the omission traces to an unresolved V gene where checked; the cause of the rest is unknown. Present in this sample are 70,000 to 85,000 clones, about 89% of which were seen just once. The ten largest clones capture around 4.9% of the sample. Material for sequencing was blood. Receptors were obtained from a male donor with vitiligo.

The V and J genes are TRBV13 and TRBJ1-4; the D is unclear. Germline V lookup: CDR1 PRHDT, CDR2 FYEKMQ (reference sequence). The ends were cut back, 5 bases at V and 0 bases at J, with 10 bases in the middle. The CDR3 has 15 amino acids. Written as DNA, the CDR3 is TGTGCCAGCAGCCCCGGTTTAACAACTAATGAAAAACTGTTTTTT. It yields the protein CASSPGLTTNEKLFF.

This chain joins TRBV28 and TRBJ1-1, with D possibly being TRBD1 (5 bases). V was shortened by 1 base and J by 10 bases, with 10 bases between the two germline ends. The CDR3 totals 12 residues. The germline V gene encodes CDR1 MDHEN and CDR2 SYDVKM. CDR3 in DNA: TGTGCCAGCAGTTTATCCAGGGTGGGAGCTTTCTTT. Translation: CASSLSRVGAFF.

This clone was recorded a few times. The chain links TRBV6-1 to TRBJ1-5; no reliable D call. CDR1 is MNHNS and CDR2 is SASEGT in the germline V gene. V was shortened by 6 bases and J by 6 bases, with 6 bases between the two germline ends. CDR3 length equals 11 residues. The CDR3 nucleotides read TGTGCCAGCAGACAGACTCAGCCCCAGCATTTT. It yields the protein CASRQTQPQHF.

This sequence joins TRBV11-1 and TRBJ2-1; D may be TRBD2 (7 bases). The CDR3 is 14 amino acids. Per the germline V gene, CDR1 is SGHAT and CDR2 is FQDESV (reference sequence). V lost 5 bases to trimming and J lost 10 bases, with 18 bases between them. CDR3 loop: CASSPTGGLVEQFF. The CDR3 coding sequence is TGTGCCAGCAGCCCGACCGGGGGGCTGGTAGAGCAGTTCTTC.

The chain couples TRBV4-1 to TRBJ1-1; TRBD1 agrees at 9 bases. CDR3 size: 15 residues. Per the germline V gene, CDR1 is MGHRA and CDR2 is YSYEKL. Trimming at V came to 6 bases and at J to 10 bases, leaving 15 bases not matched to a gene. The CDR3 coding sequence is TGCGCCAGCAGAGAAGCGGAACAGGGGGCCAGAGGAGCTTTCTTT. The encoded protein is CASREAEQGARGAFF.

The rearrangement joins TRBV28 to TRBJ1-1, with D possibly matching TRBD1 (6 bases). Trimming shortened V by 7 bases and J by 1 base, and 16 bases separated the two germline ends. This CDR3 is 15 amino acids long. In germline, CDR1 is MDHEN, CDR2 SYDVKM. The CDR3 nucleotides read TGTGCCAGCACCTCCGGGGGGCAGGCGAACACTGAAGCTTTCTTT. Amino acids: CASTSGGQANTEAFF. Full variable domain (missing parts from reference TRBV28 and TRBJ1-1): DVKVTQSSRYLVKRTGEKVFLECVQDMDHENMFWYRQDPGLGLRLIYFSYDVKMKEKGDIPEGYSVSREKKERFSLILESASTNQTSMYLCASTSGGQANTEAFFGQGTRLTVV.

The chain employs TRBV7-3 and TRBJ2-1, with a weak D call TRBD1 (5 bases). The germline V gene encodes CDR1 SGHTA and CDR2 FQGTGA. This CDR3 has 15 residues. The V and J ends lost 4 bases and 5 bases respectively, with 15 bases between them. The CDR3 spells CASSSLSTGNNEQFF. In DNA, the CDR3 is TGTGCCAGCAGCTCATTATCAACAGGAAACAATGAGCAGTTCTTC.

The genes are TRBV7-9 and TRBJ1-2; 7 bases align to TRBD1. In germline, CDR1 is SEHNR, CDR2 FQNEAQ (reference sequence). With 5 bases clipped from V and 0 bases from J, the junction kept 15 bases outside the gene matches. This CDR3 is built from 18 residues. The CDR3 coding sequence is TGTGCCAGCAGCCACGGGACAGCAATTCCCTCAGCTAACTATGGCTACACCTTC. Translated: CASSHGTAIPSANYGYTF.

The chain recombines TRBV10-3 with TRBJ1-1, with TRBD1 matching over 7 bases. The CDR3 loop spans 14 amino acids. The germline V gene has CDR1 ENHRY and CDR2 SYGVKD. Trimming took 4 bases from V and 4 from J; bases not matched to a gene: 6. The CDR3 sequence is CAISANYRGTEAFF. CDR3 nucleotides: TGTGCCATCAGTGCCAACTACAGGGGCACTGAAGCTTTCTTT.

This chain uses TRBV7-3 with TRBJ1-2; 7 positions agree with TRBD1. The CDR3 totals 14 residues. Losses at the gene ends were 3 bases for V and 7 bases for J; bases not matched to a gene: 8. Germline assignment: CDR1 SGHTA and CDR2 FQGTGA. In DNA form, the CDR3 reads TGTGCCAGCAGCTTGACAGGGTCGCGCTCTGGCTACACCTTC. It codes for CASSLTGSRSGYTF.

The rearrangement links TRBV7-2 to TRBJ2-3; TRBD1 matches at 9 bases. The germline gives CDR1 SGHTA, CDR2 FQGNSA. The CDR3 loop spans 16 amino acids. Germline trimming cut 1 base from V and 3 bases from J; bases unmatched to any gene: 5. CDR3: CASSLVLQGATDTQYF. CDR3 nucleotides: TGTGCCAGCAGCTTAGTTCTACAGGGGGCAACAGATACGCAGTATTTT.

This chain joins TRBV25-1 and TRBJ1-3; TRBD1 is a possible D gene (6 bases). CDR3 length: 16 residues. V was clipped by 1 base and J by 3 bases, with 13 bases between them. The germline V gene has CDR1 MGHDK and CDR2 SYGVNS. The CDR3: CASSESGGLGGNTIYF. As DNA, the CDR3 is TGTGCCAGCAGTGAATCCGGGGGGCTAGGTGGAAACACCATATATTTT.